The T cell receptor beta chain under discussion was sequenced for a study of T cell responses to AZD1222 COVID-19 vaccine. The table came from immunoSEQ multiplex PCR; TCRdb's copy has only in-frame clones and leaves some out. The sample carries about 150,000 clones, less than 90% recorded once. Sequenced here: peripheral blood, sampled after recovery from COVID-19. This receptor was obtained from an adult who had recovered from COVID-19.

The CDR3 sequence: CASSVQGRYEAFF. CDR3 nucleotide sequence: TGTGCCAGTAGTGTTCAGGGTAGGTATGAAGCTTTCTTT. This rearrangement joins TRBV19 to TRBJ1-1; TRBD1 is a possible D gene (5 bases). The V end was cut by 5 bases, the J end by 7 bases, with 14 bases between. This CDR3 region has 13 residues. From germline, CDR1 is LNHDA and CDR2 SQIVND (reference sequence).